The T cell receptor (beta chain) under discussion was sequenced for a study of CD8+ T cells in alopecia areata. The CDR3 length is 13 residues. V was cut by 0 bases and J by 7 bases, with 7 bases left in between. Germline CDR1 and CDR2: MNHEY and SVGAGI. Whole-study results and caveats: It was less clear whether patients shared TCRs than it was in mice, possibly because of HLA. Elevated clonality characterized lesional scalp relative to normal scalp, particularly in alopecia totalis/universalis.

RNA was isolated and reverse transcribed to cDNA, the sequencing template. Generated by immunoSEQ multiplex PCR, the TCRdb table keeps only in-frame clones and is missing some. The table lists about 200,000 clones, approximately 60% of them singletons. This clone has a single count. Its antigen remains unidentified. The sequenced sample was CD8+ T cells sorted from blood. The source of this sequence is a human donor in good health. The gene calls are TRBV6-5 and TRBJ1-5; no clear D gene. CDR3 in DNA: TGTGCCAGCAGTTACTCCGGGTCCCAGCCCCAGCATTTT. This gives the protein CASSYSGSQPQHF.